The rows below give T cell receptor beta chains drawn from one sample of a study of cytomegalovirus exposure and HLA in healthy donors. Produced via immunoSEQ multiplex PCR; TCRdb's table is partial and in-frame only. The profile shows about 140,000 clones, nearly 90% of them singletons. The sequencing sample was made of PBMCs. The receptors originated from a woman aged 40 to 55 in good health and CMV-seronegative. CDR3s include the opening cysteine and the closing phenylalanine or tryptophan. D genes are given only for firm matches. Only part of the rows carry a size: once, few, many, or a class if the clone is expanded.

D: TRBD2
V: TRBV4-2
size: -
J: TRBJ2-7
CDR3: CASSQDPAGVAYEQYF
DNA: TGTGCCAGCAGCCAAGATCCGGCGGGAGTGGCCTACGAGCAGTACTTC

D: TRBD1
V: TRBV7-9
size: -
J: TRBJ1-2
CDR3: CAYTGQGALSYGYTF
DNA: TGTGCCTACACGGGGCAGGGGGCGCTGAGCTATGGCTACACCTTC

D: -
V: TRBV7-9
size: -
J: TRBJ2-7
CDR3: CSSSQLGLGEQYF
DNA: TGTTCCAGCAGCCAGTTGGGGCTGGGCGAGCAGTACTTC

D: TRBD1
V: TRBV4-1
size: -
J: TRBJ1-2
CDR3: CASSTHQGARNYGYTF
DNA: TGCGCCAGCAGCACACATCAGGGGGCGCGGAACTATGGCTACACCTTC

D: TRBD2
V: TRBV6-4
size: -
J: TRBJ2-3
CDR3: CASSDQGTSVDTQYF
DNA: TGTGCCAGCAGTGACCAGGGGACTAGCGTTGATACGCAGTATTTT

D: -
V: TRBV27
size: -
J: TRBJ1-3
CDR3: CASSLRGVAGNTIYF
DNA: TGTGCCAGCAGTTTGCGGGGGGTAGCCGGAAACACCATATATTTT

D: TRBD1
V: TRBV5-8
size: -
J: TRBJ2-7
CDR3: CASSSWTGFEQYF
DNA: TGTGCCAGCAGCTCGTGGACAGGTTTCGAGCAGTACTTC

D: -
V: TRBV7-9
size: few
J: TRBJ1-1
CDR3: CASSGLNTEAFF
DNA: TGTGCCAGCAGCGGGCTGAACACTGAAGCTTTCTTT

D: -
V: TRBV11-2
size: -
J: TRBJ2-2
CDR3: CASSSLSGTGELFF
DNA: TGTGCCAGCAGCTCGTTATCGGGAACCGGGGAGCTGTTTTTT

D: -
V: TRBV5-1
size: -
J: TRBJ2-2
CDR3: CASSLGGRLTGELFF
DNA: TGCGCCAGCAGCTTGGGGGGGCGCTTGACCGGGGAGCTGTTTTTT

D: -
V: TRBV4-2
size: -
J: TRBJ2-1
CDR3: CASSHQLNNNEQFF
DNA: TGTGCCAGCAGCCACCAATTGAACAACAATGAGCAGTTCTTC

D: -
V: TRBV6-5
size: -
J: TRBJ2-1
CDR3: CASREFANEQFF
DNA: TGTGCCAGCAGGGAGTTTGCGAATGAGCAGTTCTTC

D: TRBD1
V: TRBV5-1
size: -
J: TRBJ2-3
CDR3: CASSPGQQSDTQYF
DNA: TGCGCCAGCAGCCCGGGACAGCAATCGGATACGCAGTATTTT

D: TRBD1
V: TRBV7-9
size: -
J: TRBJ1-1
CDR3: CASSSGQGWSEAFF
DNA: TGTGCCAGCAGCTCGGGACAGGGGTGGTCGGAAGCTTTCTTT

D: -
V: TRBV19
size: few
J: TRBJ1-3
CDR3: CASSMTGSTAGNTIYF
DNA: TGTGCCAGTAGTATGACAGGCAGTACGGCTGGAAACACCATATATTTT

D: -
V: TRBV10-1
size: -
J: TRBJ2-7
CDR3: CASSEGDFREQYF
DNA: TGCGCCAGCAGCGAGGGGGACTTTCGCGAGCAGTACTTC

D: TRBD1
V: TRBV28
size: -
J: TRBJ2-5
CDR3: CASSRDSGTQYF
DNA: TGTGCCAGCAGTCGGGACAGCGGGACCCAGTACTTC

D: TRBD2
V: TRBV27
size: -
J: TRBJ2-7
CDR3: CASSLQGPGLASYEQYF
DNA: TGTGCCAGCAGCCTACAGGGTCCGGGACTAGCATCCTACGAGCAGTACTTC

D: TRBD2
V: TRBV11-2
size: -
J: TRBJ2-1
CDR3: CASSLELAGTYNEQFF
DNA: TGTGCCAGCAGCTTGGAACTAGCGGGAACCTACAATGAGCAGTTCTTC

D: -
V: TRBV7-9
size: -
J: TRBJ2-3
CDR3: CASKQGNIDTQYF
DNA: TGTGCCAGCAAACAGGGTAATATTGATACGCAGTATTTT

D: -
V: TRBV6-5
size: -
J: TRBJ1-3
CDR3: CASSYSRGRGNTIYF
DNA: TGTGCCAGCAGTTACTCGAGAGGGCGCGGAAACACCATATATTTT

D: -
V: TRBV27
size: -
J: TRBJ2-7
CDR3: CASTTYEQYF
DNA: TGTGCCAGCACCACCTACGAGCAGTACTTC

D: TRBD2
V: TRBV7-9
size: once
J: TRBJ2-7
CDR3: CASSLGTSGRAYEQYF
DNA: TGTGCCAGCAGCTTGGGCACGAGCGGGAGGGCCTACGAGCAGTACTTC

D: TRBD2
V: TRBV5-1
size: -
J: TRBJ2-5
CDR3: CASSLLSGTSGSAETQYF
DNA: TGCGCCAGCAGCTTACTGTCTGGGACTAGCGGGAGTGCAGAGACCCAGTACTTC

D: -
V: TRBV5-8
size: -
J: TRBJ1-5
CDR3: CASSRNSLYQPQHF
DNA: TGTGCCAGCAGCCGCAACTCTCTATATCAGCCCCAGCATTTT

D: TRBD2
V: TRBV4-1
size: few
J: TRBJ2-1
CDR3: CASSQKPGLAGLDPHNEQFF
DNA: TGCGCCAGCAGCCAAAAACCGGGACTAGCGGGCTTAGATCCCCACAATGAGCAGTTCTTC

D: -
V: TRBV9
size: -
J: TRBJ2-1
CDR3: CASSVGSRGRLLGEQFF
DNA: TGTGCCAGCAGCGTAGGGAGTCGGGGGAGGCTTTTAGGGGAGCAGTTCTTC

D: -
V: TRBV28
size: -
J: TRBJ1-1
CDR3: CARRANRDTEAFF
DNA: TGTGCCAGGAGGGCTAACCGGGACACTGAAGCTTTCTTT

D: TRBD2
V: TRBV10-3
size: -
J: TRBJ2-5
CDR3: CAISESGTSGRALGEQYF
DNA: TGTGCCATCAGTGAGTCTGGGACTAGCGGGAGGGCCCTTGGGGAGCAGTACTTC

D: TRBD2
V: TRBV11-3
size: -
J: TRBJ2-5
CDR3: CASSPTGRVGTQYF
DNA: TGTGCCAGCAGCCCTACGGGGAGGGTGGGGACCCAGTACTTC

D: TRBD2
V: TRBV6-5
size: -
J: TRBJ2-7
CDR3: CASSYQASGSYEQYF
DNA: TGTGCCAGCAGTTATCAGGCTAGCGGCTCCTACGAGCAGTACTTC

D: -
V: TRBV27
size: -
J: TRBJ2-6
CDR3: CASTWRAGANVLTF
DNA: TGTGCCAGCACTTGGAGGGCTGGGGCCAACGTCCTGACTTTC

D: TRBD1
V: TRBV5-5
size: -
J: TRBJ1-4
CDR3: CASSWTGINEKLFF
DNA: TGTGCCAGCAGCTGGACAGGGATTAATGAAAAACTGTTTTTT

D: -
V: TRBV6-5
size: once
J: TRBJ1-4
CDR3: CASSLTRAGGEKLFF
DNA: TGTGCCAGCAGCCTAACCAGGGCGGGGGGTGAAAAACTGTTTTTT

D: TRBD1
V: TRBV7-9
size: -
J: TRBJ1-3
CDR3: CASRNPGQSSGNTIYF
DNA: TGTGCCAGCAGAAATCCGGGACAGAGCTCTGGAAACACCATATATTTT

D: -
V: TRBV2
size: -
J: TRBJ1-1
CDR3: CASSGRRDTEAFF
DNA: TGTGCCAGCAGTGGGAGGAGGGACACTGAAGCTTTCTTT

D: TRBD1
V: TRBV6-5
size: -
J: TRBJ1-4
CDR3: CATGDRAWIEKLFF
DNA: TGTGCCACCGGCGACAGGGCCTGGATTGAAAAACTGTTTTTT

D: -
V: TRBV19
size: -
J: TRBJ1-5
CDR3: CASSMSQGFQPQHF
DNA: TGTGCCAGTAGTATGTCCCAGGGGTTTCAGCCCCAGCATTTT

D: -
V: TRBV27
size: once
J: TRBJ1-2
CDR3: CASRINGGPSGYTF
DNA: TGTGCCAGCAGGATAAATGGCGGGCCTAGCGGCTACACCTTC

D: -
V: TRBV19
size: -
J: TRBJ1-4
CDR3: CASRSGASDEKLFF
DNA: TGTGCCAGTAGGTCAGGGGCTAGTGACGAAAAACTGTTTTTT

D: -
V: TRBV6-1
size: -
J: TRBJ2-1
CDR3: CASSEDGALWSYNEQFF
DNA: TGTGCCAGCAGTGAAGATGGGGCCTTATGGTCCTACAATGAGCAGTTCTTC

D: TRBD1
V: TRBV7-2
size: few
J: TRBJ2-4
CDR3: CASSLGGQNIQYF
DNA: TGTGCCAGCAGCTTAGGGGGACAGAACATTCAGTACTTC

D: -
V: TRBV13
size: -
J: TRBJ2-7
CDR3: CASSPPDWSYEQYF
DNA: TGTGCCAGCAGCCCCCCGGACTGGTCCTACGAGCAGTACTTC

D: TRBD1
V: TRBV7-9
size: -
J: TRBJ2-7
CDR3: CASSLKRQGAYEQYF
DNA: TGTGCCAGCAGCTTAAAGAGGCAGGGGGCGTACGAGCAGTACTTC

D: TRBD1
V: TRBV2
size: -
J: TRBJ1-1
CDR3: CASNEGAGTEAFF
DNA: TGTGCCAGCAACGAGGGGGCAGGAACTGAAGCTTTCTTT

D: TRBD1
V: TRBV6-5
size: -
J: TRBJ2-7
CDR3: CASSYTGGSYEQYF
DNA: TGTGCCAGCAGTTATACAGGGGGCTCCTACGAGCAGTACTTC

D: TRBD1
V: TRBV28
size: -
J: TRBJ1-1
CDR3: CASSFRTGAEAFF
DNA: TGTGCCAGCAGTTTCCGGACAGGAGCTGAAGCTTTCTTT

D: TRBD2
V: TRBV27
size: -
J: TRBJ2-3
CDR3: CASSTSGTDTQYF
DNA: TGTGCCAGCAGTACTAGCGGCACAGATACGCAGTATTTT

D: TRBD1
V: TRBV11-3
size: -
J: TRBJ1-1
CDR3: CASRATGGLSTEAFF
DNA: TGTGCCAGCAGAGCGACAGGGGGGTTGAGCACTGAAGCTTTCTTT

D: -
V: TRBV7-7
size: few
J: TRBJ2-3
CDR3: CASSLIVQLTDTQYF
DNA: TGTGCTAGCAGCTTAATCGTACAGCTCACAGATACGCAGTATTTT

D: TRBD2
V: TRBV15
size: once
J: TRBJ2-1
CDR3: CATSRDASGRVNEQFF
DNA: TGTGCCACCAGCAGAGACGCAAGCGGGAGGGTAAATGAGCAGTTCTTC

D: TRBD2
V: TRBV5-1
size: -
J: TRBJ2-5
CDR3: CASSLDSGSGETQYF
DNA: TGCGCCAGCAGTCTTGATAGCGGGAGTGGGGAGACCCAGTACTTC

D: -
V: TRBV7-9
size: once
J: TRBJ1-2
CDR3: CASSLGRGGSDGYTF
DNA: TGTGCCAGCAGCCTAGGAAGGGGAGGATCTGACGGCTACACCTTC